This TCR beta chain was sequenced for a study of neurological immune-mediated disorders. Germline trimming cut 4 bases from V and 1 base from J; bases unmatched to any gene: 3. CDR1 is SGHKS, CDR2 YYEKEE, per germline (reference sequence). This CDR3 is built from 15 residues. Study-wide results and caveats: Expanded clones shared no CDR3 amino acid sequences across subjects, suggesting private repertoires in all groups.

Regarding time point: longitudinal time-point 1 (baseline). Unsorted libraries were prepared from 2 million PBMCs held at -80 C. This clonotype appeared many times. Its target is not known. The cDNA was generated by 5'RACE with 10-nucleotide random UMIs. Every sequencing run generated over 170 million TCR-beta sequences from 15-18 subjects. TCRdb analysed the 5' RACE reads with MiXCR anew, one entry per CDR3 protein. The data contain about 49,000 distinct CDR3 sequences, over 8% of them singletons. The sample was PBMCs. This sequence was found in a woman aged 40 to 55 in good health. J is TRBJ2-2 and V is TRBV5-5; 8 positions match TRBD2. The CDR3 DNA reads TGTGCCAGCAGCGTAGCGGGATTGAACACCGGGGAGCTGTTTTTT. Translation: CASSVAGLNTGELFF.